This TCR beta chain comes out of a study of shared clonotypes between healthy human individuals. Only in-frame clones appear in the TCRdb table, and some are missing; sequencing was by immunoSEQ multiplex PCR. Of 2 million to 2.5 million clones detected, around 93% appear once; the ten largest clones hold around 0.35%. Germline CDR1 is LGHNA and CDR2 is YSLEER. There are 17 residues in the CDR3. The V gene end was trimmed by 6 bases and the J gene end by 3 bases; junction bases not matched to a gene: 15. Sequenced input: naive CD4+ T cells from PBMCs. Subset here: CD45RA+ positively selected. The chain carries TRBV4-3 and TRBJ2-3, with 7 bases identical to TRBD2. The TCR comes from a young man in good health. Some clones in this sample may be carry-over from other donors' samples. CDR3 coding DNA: TGCGCCAGCAGGCACCTCGTGGGGATGGGAGGGACAGATACGCAGTATTTT. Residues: CASRHLVGMGGTDTQYF.